This T cell receptor beta chain stems from a study of vaccination and CD4 T cells after COVID-19. The study's findings and limits: With convalescent patients, a median about 84% of reactive clones emerged solely after vaccination.

The time point here: late sampling 161 to 241 days after vaccination in three convalescent patients. Described treatment: approximately nine-day PBMC culture with coronavirus spike peptide pools or control peptides (ViraFEST assay). Worth noting for this clonotype: Its specificity is not known. Germline and junction disagree at one end, which may indicate a read error.

The CDR3 is 11 amino acids. From germline, CDR1 is MDHEN and CDR2 SYDVKM. Sequence data for DNA of cultured CD4+ T cells were generated by the Oncomine TCR Beta short-read assay. Extraction of genomic DNA was performed on cultured CD4+ T cells. TCRdb itself ran the PCR reads through MiXCR, one entry per CDR3 protein. This sample has more than 20,000 distinct CDR3 sequences; 41% occur once, and the top ten carry over 5%. This specimen consisted of CD4+ T cells from blood, cultured in vitro, obtained about 7 months after SARS-CoV-2 vaccination. The chain couples TRBV28 to TRBJ1-1; no clear D. The source of this sequence is a human donor who had recovered from COVID-19. The CDR3 is CASSVKTEAFF. The CDR3 nucleotides are TGTGCCAGCAGTGTGAAGACTGAAGCTTTCTTT.